This TCR beta chain was captured by sequencing in a study of blood T cell repertoires in COVID-19 (dated by TCRdb to the early 2020s). For the study in its entirety: The collaborator samples originated in the United States, Italy and Spain and spanned the acute and convalescent phases of COVID-19. A de-identified subject ID, COVID-19 status, age in years and sex were almost always included in the sample metadata. The material from the prospective study consisted of cDNA or gDNA derived from T cells, B-cell-depleted T cells, or PBMCs. The repertoires were made available in a free public database intended to serve as a resource for research on the immune response to SARS-CoV-2. HLA class I and class II types, where available, came from metadata supplied by the sample provider rather than from assay-based typing. Deeply sampled blood TCRbeta repertoires from subjects exposed to, actively infected with, or recovered from COVID-19 were included in the dataset. The samples were drawn from two sources: the first 160 participants of the ongoing ImmuneRACE study, and 1,200 or so subjects contributed by 6 global collaborators.

Points on this clone: Its specific antigen is unknown. Nothing much larger sits one base from this clone, and base qualities are not available.

CDR1 and CDR2, looked up from the germline V gene, are SNHLY and FYNNEI. Trimming leaves V shorter by 6 bases and J shorter by 5 bases, with the junction holding 7 bases beyond the gene matches. The CDR3 runs 14 residues from the cysteine to the phenylalanine. The retained sequence is limited to the CDR3, 42 bases, with the frame set at the first base. Participants in the prospective study were enrolled through a virtual design, were aged roughly 18 to 100 years, and lived in fewer than 30 United States geographic areas. In the prospective study, participants were assigned to cohorts based on the clinical history participants reported in a screening survey and a study questionnaire. ImmuneRACE Cohort 3 recovered participants were defined by two consecutive negative NP/OP PCR tests, healthcare professional clearance, or symptom resolution. In the prospective study, whole blood, serum and a nasopharyngeal or oropharyngeal swab were collected from each participant by mobile phlebotomists. Over a 2-month period, participants in the prospective study had the option of providing additional blood draws and questionnaires. Before DNA extraction, prospective study blood samples were shipped either frozen or at room temperature.

Points the paper makes about the study in general: Clinical and demographic metadata were provided uncurated, with the amount varying by source and participant.

The immunoSEQ Assay, a bias-controlled multiplex PCR, was used to amplify TCRbeta CDR3 regions from genomic DNA. For the original study's pipeline: The number of nucleated cells in each sample was estimated from the amplification of reference gene primers within the assay. Sequence reads were collapsed and filtered to measure the absolute abundance of every unique TCRbeta CDR3 rearrangement. For each sample, productive Simpson clonality was calculated as the square root of Simpson's diversity index across productive rearrangements. Sourced from immuneACCESS, this table was stored by TCRdb with only in-frame sequences that have V and J called. A share of the clones is absent; for the studies checked, an unresolved V gene accounts for under half, and the remainder has no known explanation. V, J and clone size were drawn from that table, and D and trimming were deduced from the DNA. The sample includes approximately 270,000 clones, with around nine tenths observed a single time. 1.9% of the sample is held by the ten biggest clonotypes.

The sequence was collected from a woman between 55 and 75 years old who had recovered from COVID-19. The sequenced material came from PBMCs or T cells enriched from blood (not recorded which). The rearrangement combines TRBV2 with TRBJ2-4; the junction holds 7 bases that match TRBD1. The CDR3 in this case is CASRHTGDENIQYF. The DNA is as follows: TGTGCCAGCAGACATACAGGGGACGAAAACATTCAGTACTTC.